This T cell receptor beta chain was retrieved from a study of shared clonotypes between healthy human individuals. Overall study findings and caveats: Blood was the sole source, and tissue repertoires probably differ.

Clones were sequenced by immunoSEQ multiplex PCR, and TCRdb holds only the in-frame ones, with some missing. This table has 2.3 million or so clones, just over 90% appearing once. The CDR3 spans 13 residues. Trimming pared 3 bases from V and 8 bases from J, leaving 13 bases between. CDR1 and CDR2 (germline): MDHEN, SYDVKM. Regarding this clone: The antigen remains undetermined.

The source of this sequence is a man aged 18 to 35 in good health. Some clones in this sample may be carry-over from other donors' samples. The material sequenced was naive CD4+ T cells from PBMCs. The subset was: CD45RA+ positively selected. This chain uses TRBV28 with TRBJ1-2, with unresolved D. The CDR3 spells CASSLLGGVGYTF. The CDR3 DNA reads TGTGCCAGCAGTTTGCTGGGAGGTGTAGGCTACACCTTC.